This TCR beta chain is from a study of cytomegalovirus exposure and HLA in healthy donors. Study-wide results and limits: Accurate predictions that matched the HLA-A and HLA-B alleles of most subjects were reportedly made from TCR beta sequences.

PCR primers comprised 60 Vbeta and 13 Jbeta primers. TCRdb keeps only in-frame clones here, not all; method: immunoSEQ multiplex PCR. The sample holds about 150,000 clones; around 70% are singletons and the top ten take roughly 2%. As regards this clone: Its antigen is undetermined.

This CDR3 is built from 13 residues. Germline V gene sequence: CDR1 SGHNT, CDR2 YYREEE (reference sequence). V dropped 4 bases and J dropped 2; count of bases not matched to a gene: 2. J is TRBJ2-7 and V is TRBV5-4; 8 positions agree with TRBD1. The TCR originated in a man aged 35 to 55 in good health and CMV-seronegative. Sequencing was carried out using PBMCs. The CDR3 sequence: CASSVDRAYEQYF. The CDR3 DNA follows: TGTGCCAGCAGCGTGGACAGGGCCTACGAGCAGTACTTC.